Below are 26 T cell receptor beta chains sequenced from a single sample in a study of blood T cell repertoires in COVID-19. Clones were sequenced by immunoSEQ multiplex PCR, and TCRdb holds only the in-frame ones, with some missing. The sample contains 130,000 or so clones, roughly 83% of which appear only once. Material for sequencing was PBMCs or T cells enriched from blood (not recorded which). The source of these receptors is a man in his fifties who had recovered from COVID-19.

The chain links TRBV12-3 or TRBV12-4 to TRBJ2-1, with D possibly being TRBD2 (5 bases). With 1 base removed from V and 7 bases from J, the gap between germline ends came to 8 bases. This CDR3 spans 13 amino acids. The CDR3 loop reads CASSLGLPNEQFF. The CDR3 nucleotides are TGTGCCAGCAGTTTAGGACTACCTAATGAGCAGTTCTTC.

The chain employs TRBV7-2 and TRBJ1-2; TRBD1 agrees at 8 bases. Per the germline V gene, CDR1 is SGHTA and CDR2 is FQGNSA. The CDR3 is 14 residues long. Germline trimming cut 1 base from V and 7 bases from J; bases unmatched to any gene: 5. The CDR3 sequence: CASSLGAGGSGYTF. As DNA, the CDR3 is TGTGCCAGCAGCTTAGGGGCAGGGGGCTCTGGCTACACCTTC.

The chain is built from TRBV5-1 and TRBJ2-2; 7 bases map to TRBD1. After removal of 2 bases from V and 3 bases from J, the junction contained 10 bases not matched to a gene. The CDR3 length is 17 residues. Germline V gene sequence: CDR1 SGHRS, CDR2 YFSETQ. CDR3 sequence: CASSFMSRGSYTGELFF. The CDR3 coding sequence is TGCGCCAGCAGCTTTATGTCCAGGGGGTCGTACACCGGGGAGCTGTTTTTT.

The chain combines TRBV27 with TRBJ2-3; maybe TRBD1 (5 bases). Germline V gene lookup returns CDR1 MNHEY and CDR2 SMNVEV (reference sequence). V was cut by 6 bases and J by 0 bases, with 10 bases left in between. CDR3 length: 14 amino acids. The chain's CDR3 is CASRVQASTDTQYF. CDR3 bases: TGTGCCAGCAGAGTACAGGCTAGCACAGATACGCAGTATTTT.

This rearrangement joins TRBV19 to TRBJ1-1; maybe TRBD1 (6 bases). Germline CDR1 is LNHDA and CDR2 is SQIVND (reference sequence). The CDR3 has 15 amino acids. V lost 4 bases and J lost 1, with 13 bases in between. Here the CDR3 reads CASSTRWGQNTEAFF. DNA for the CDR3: TGTGCCAGTAGTACCCGGTGGGGACAGAACACTGAAGCTTTCTTT.

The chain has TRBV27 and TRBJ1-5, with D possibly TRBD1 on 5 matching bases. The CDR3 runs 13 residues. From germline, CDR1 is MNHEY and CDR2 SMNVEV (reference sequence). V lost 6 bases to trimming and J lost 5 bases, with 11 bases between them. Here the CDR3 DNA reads TGTGCCAGCAGGCGGACGGGGGATCAGCCCCAGCATTTT. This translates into CASRRTGDQPQHF.

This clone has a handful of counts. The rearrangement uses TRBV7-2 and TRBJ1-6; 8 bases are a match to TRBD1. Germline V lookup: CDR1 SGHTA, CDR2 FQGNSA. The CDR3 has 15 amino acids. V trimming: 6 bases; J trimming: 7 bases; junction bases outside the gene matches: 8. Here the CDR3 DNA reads TGTGCCAGCAGTTTATCGGGACAGGAGAATTCACCCCTCCACTTT. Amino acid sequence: CASSLSGQENSPLHF. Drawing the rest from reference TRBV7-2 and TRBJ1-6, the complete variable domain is GAGVSQSPSNKVTEKGKDVELRCDPISGHTALYWYRQSLGQGLEFLIYFQGNSAPDKSGLPSDRFSAERTGGSVSTLTIQRTQQEDSAVYLCASSLSGQENSPLHFGNGTRLTVT.

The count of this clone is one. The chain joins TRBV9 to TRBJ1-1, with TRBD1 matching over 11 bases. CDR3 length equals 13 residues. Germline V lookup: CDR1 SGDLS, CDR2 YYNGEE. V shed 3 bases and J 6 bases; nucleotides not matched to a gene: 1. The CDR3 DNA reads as TGTGCCAGCAGCGGGGGACAGGGGGCTGAAGCTTTCTTT. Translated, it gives CASSGGQGAEAFF.

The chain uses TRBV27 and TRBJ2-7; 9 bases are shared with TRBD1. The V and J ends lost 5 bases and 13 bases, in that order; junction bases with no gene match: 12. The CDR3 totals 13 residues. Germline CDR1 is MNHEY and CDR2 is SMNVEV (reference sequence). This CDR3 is CASSTARDRARYF. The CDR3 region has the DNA TGTGCCAGCAGTACCGCCCGGGACAGGGCAAGATACTTC.

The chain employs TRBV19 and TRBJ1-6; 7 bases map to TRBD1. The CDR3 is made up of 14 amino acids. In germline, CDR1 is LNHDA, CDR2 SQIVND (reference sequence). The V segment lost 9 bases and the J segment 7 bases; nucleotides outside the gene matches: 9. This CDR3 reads CASRRDSENSPLHF. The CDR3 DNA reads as TGTGCCAGCAGGCGGGACAGTGAGAATTCACCCCTCCACTTT.

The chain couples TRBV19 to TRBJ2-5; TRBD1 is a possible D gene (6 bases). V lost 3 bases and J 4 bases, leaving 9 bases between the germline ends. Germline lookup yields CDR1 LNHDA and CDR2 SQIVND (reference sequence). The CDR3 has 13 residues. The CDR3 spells CASSIQDRETQYF. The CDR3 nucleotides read TGTGCCAGTAGTATCCAGGACAGAGAGACCCAGTACTTC.

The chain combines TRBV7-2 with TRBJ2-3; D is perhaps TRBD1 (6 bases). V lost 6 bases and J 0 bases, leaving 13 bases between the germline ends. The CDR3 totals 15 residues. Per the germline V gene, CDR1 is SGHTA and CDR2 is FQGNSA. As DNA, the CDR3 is TGTGCCAGCAGTACGACAGGCCCTAGCACAGATACGCAGTATTTT. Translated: CASSTTGPSTDTQYF. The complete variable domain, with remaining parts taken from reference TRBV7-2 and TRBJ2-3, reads GAGVSQSPSNKVTEKGKDVELRCDPISGHTALYWYRQSLGQGLEFLIYFQGNSAPDKSGLPSDRFSAERTGGSVSTLTIQRTQQEDSAVYLCASSTTGPSTDTQYFGPGTRLTVL.

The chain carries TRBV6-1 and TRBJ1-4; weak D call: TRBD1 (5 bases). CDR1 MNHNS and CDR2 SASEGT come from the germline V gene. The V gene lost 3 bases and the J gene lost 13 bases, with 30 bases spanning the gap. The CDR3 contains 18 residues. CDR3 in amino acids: CASSDLGNTNLFWGALFF. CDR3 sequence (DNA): TGTGCCAGCAGTGATCTAGGGAACACGAACCTTTTTTGGGGCGCACTGTTTTTT.

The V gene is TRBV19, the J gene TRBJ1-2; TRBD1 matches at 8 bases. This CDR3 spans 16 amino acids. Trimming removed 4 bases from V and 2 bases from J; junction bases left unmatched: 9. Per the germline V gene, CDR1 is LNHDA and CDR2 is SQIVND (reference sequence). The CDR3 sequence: CASSNQGAQPNYGYTF. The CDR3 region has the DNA TGTGCCAGTAGTAACCAGGGGGCCCAGCCAAACTATGGCTACACCTTC.

The CDR3 loop reads CASMRVHGYTF. The DNA for the CDR3 is TGTGCCAGCATGAGGGTCCATGGCTACACCTTC. This chain connects TRBV2 to TRBJ1-2; D remains unclear. Trimming took 7 bases from V and 6 from J, leaving 9 bases between them. The CDR3 extends over 11 amino acids. The V gene's germline CDR1 is SNHLY and CDR2 FYNNEI.

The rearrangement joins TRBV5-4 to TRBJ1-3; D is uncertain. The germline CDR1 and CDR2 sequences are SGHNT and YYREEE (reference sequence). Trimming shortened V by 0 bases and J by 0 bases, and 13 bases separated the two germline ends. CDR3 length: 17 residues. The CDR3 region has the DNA TGTGCCAGCAGCTTGGCCAAGTCGGGGTACTCTGGAAACACCATATATTTT. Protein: CASSLAKSGYSGNTIYF.

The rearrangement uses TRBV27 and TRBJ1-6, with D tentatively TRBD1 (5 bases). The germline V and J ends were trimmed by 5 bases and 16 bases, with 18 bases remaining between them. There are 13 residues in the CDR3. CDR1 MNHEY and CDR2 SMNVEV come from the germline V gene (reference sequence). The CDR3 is CASSPYSGTRLHF. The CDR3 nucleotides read TGTGCCAGCAGTCCCTACTCCGGGACTAGACTCCACTTT.

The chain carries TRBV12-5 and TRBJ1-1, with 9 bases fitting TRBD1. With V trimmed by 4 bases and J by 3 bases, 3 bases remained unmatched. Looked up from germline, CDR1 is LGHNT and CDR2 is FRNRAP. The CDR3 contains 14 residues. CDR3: CASGSGQGHTEAFF. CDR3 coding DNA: TGTGCTAGTGGTTCGGGACAGGGTCACACTGAAGCTTTCTTT.

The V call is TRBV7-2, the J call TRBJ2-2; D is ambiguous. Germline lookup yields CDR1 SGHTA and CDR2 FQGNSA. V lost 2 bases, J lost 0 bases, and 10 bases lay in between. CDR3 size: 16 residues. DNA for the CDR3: TGTGCCAGCAGCTTAAGGCAGGCCGCGAACACCGGGGAGCTGTTTTTT. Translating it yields CASSLRQAANTGELFF. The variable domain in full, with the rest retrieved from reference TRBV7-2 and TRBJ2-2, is GAGVSQSPSNKVTEKGKDVELRCDPISGHTALYWYRQSLGQGLEFLIYFQGNSAPDKSGLPSDRFSAERTGGSVSTLTIQRTQQEDSAVYLCASSLRQAANTGELFFGEGSRLTVL.

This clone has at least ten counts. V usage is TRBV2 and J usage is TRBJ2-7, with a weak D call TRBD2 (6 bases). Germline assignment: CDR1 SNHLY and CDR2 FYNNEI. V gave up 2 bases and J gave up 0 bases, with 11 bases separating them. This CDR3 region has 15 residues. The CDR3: CASSEIADSSYEQYF. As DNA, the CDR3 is TGTGCCAGCAGTGAAATAGCGGATTCCTCCTACGAGCAGTACTTC.

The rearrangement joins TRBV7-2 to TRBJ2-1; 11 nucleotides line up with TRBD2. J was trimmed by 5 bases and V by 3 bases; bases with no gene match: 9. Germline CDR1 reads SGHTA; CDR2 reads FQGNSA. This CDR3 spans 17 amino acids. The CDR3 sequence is CASSFLPSGGRHNEQFF. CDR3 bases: TGTGCCAGCAGCTTCCTTCCTAGCGGGGGGAGGCACAATGAGCAGTTCTTC.

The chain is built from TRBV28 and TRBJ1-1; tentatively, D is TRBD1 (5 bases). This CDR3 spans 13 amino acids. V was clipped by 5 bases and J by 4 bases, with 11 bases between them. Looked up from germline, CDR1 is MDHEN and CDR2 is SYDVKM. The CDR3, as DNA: TGTGCCAGCAGTAGGACAAGGGCCACTGAAGCTTTCTTT. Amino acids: CASSRTRATEAFF.

In DNA, the CDR3 is TGTGCCAGCAGCGCAACGGGACAGGGGGCTTCGGAGCAGTACTTC. Residues: CASSATGQGASEQYF. This chain uses TRBV9 with TRBJ2-7; 12 bases map to TRBD1. CDR1 is SGDLS and CDR2 is YYNGEE in the germline V gene. The CDR3 sequence is 15 residues long. V shed 3 bases and J 7 bases; nucleotides not matched to a gene: 8.

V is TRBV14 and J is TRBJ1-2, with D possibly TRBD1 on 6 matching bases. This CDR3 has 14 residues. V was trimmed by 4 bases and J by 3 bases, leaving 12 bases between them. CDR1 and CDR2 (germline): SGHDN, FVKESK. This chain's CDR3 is CASSRTQGYYGYTF. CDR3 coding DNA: TGTGCCAGCAGCCGAACACAGGGCTACTATGGCTACACCTTC.

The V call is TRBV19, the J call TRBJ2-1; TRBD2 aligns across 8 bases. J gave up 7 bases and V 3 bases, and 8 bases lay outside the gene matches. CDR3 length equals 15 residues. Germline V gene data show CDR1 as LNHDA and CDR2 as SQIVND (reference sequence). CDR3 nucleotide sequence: TGTGCCAGTAGTATCTTGTCGGGGGGGCCTAATGAGCAGTTCTTC. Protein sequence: CASSILSGGPNEQFF.

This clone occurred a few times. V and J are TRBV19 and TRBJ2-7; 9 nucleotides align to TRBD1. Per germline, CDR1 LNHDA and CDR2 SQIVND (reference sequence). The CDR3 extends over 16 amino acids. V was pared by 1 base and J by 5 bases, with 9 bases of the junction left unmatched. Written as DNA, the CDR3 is TGTGCCAGTAGTATAGTAGCCCGGGACAGGGCCCACGAGCAGTACTTC. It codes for CASSIVARDRAHEQYF. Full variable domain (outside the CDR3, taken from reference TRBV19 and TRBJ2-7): DGGITQSPKYLFRKEGQNVTLSCEQNLNHDAMYWYRQDPGQGLRLIYYSQIVNDFQKGDIAEGYSVSREKKESFPLTVTSAQKNPTAFYLCASSIVARDRAHEQYFGPGTRLTVT.